Presented here are 18 T cell receptor beta chains from one specimen sequenced in a study of blood T cell repertoires in COVID-19. Data came from immunoSEQ multiplex PCR; TCRdb stores just in-frame clones and leaves some out. Of hundreds of thousands of clones detected, around nine tenths appear once; the ten largest clones hold under 4%. The specimen sequenced was peripheral blood. The origin of the receptors is a young man with active or convalescent COVID-19.

This clone turned up a few times. The rearrangement uses TRBV18 and TRBJ1-2, with TRBD1 matching 7 bases. Looked up from germline, CDR1 is KGHSH and CDR2 is LQKENI. The CDR3 consists of 13 residues. The V and J ends lost 3 bases and 4 bases, in that order; junction bases with no gene match: 2. The chain's CDR3 is CASSPGTAYGYTF. The DNA for the CDR3 is TGTGCCAGCTCACCCGGGACAGCCTATGGCTACACCTTC. Full variable domain (outside the CDR3, taken from reference TRBV18 and TRBJ1-2): NAGVMQNPRHLVRRRGQEARLRCSPMKGHSHVYWYRQLPEEGLKFMVYLQKENIIDESGMPKERFSAEFPKEGPSILRIQQVVRGDSAAYFCASSPGTAYGYTFGSGTRLTVV.

The genes are TRBV10-3 and TRBJ1-1; TRBD1 might be the D (6 bases). The V end was cut by 8 bases, the J end by 0 bases, with 16 bases between. Germline V gene lookup returns CDR1 ENHRY and CDR2 SYGVKD. The CDR3 has 15 residues. This CDR3 is CAILRDNSLNTEAFF. For the CDR3, the DNA is TGTGCCATCCTCCGGGACAACTCCCTGAACACTGAAGCTTTCTTT.

The chain has TRBV12-5 and TRBJ1-1, with a tentative D call TRBD1 (6 bases). V dropped 6 bases and J dropped 7 bases, with 21 bases sitting between them. The CDR3 loop spans 15 amino acids. Per the germline V gene, CDR1 is LGHNT and CDR2 is FRNRAP. CDR3 sequence reads: CASGLITGFPGEAFF. CDR3 nucleotide sequence: TGTGCTAGTGGCTTAATTACAGGGTTCCCTGGTGAAGCTTTCTTT.

The gene calls are TRBV10-2 and TRBJ1-2, with D tentatively TRBD1 (6 bases). V lost 8 bases to trimming and J lost 5 bases, with 18 bases between them. The length of the CDR3 is 14 residues. The germline gives CDR1 WSHSY, CDR2 SAAADI. CDR3 sequence reads: CASAETGRFYGYTF. CDR3 sequence (DNA): TGCGCCAGCGCCGAAACAGGGAGATTTTATGGCTACACCTTC.

The rearrangement links TRBV7-3 to TRBJ1-1; weak D call: TRBD1 (5 bases). Per germline, CDR1 SGHTA and CDR2 FQGTGA. The CDR3 contains 13 residues. Trimming pared 6 bases from V and 0 bases from J, leaving 8 bases between. CDR3 region: CASRETVNTEAFF. In nucleotides, the CDR3 is TGTGCCAGCAGAGAGACAGTGAACACTGAAGCTTTCTTT.

The CDR3: CASSIKGGRYTGEKLFF. The CDR3 DNA reads as TGTGCCAGTAGTATAAAAGGAGGAAGATACACGGGTGAAAAACTGTTTTTT. The genes are TRBV19 and TRBJ1-4; no clear D. Germline V lookup: CDR1 LNHDA, CDR2 SQIVND (reference sequence). The ends were cut back, 2 bases at V and 7 bases at J, with 20 bases in the middle. The length of the CDR3 is 17 residues.

The chain recombines TRBV3-1 (or the pseudogene TRBV3-2) with TRBJ1-1, with a tentative D call TRBD1 (6 bases). Germline V gene lookup returns CDR1 LGHDT and CDR2 YNNKEL (reference sequence). The length of the CDR3 is 13 residues. The V end lost 0 bases, the J end lost 11 bases, and 13 bases lay between the germline ends. This CDR3 reads CASSQDVAGVAFF. DNA for the CDR3: TGTGCCAGCAGCCAAGATGTGGCAGGGGTGGCTTTCTTT.

The chain joins TRBV28 to TRBJ2-1, with TRBD2 matching 8 bases. The germline V gene encodes CDR1 MDHEN and CDR2 SYDVKM. The ends lost 3 bases at V and 8 bases at J; junction bases unmatched: 15. This CDR3 has 17 amino acids. CDR3 coding DNA: TGTGCCAGCAGTTTTATCGGGAGGGTGATCCCGACCGATGAGCAGTTCTTC. Translated, it gives CASSFIGRVIPTDEQFF.

The rearrangement uses TRBV11-3 and TRBJ2-5; possible D gene TRBD2, 7 bases. Germline values: CDR1 SGHNT, CDR2 YENEEA. This CDR3 has 14 residues. Trimming stripped 4 bases from V and 4 bases from J, with 13 bases between. CDR3 amino acids: CASSSGGRGETQYF. The CDR3 coding sequence is TGTGCCAGCAGCTCGGGGGGCCGGGGAGAGACCCAGTACTTC.

CDR3 sequence (DNA): TGTGCCAGCAGTGGAACAGGGACCTACGAGCAGTACTTC. It codes for CASSGTGTYEQYF. This chain uses TRBV25-1 with TRBJ2-7, with a possible D match to TRBD1 (6 bases). The V gene's germline CDR1 is MGHDK and CDR2 SYGVNS. The CDR3 length is 13 residues. The ends were cut back, 4 bases at V and 2 bases at J, with 9 bases in the middle.

This sequence joins TRBV6-1 and TRBJ1-2; TRBD1 is a possible D gene (5 bases). The CDR3 loop spans 17 amino acids. The germline V gene has CDR1 MNHNS and CDR2 SASEGT. The ends were cut back, 3 bases at V and 1 base at J, with 18 bases in the middle. This CDR3 is CASSDVAGPHNNYGYTF. The CDR3 DNA reads as TGTGCCAGCAGTGACGTGGCAGGGCCCCATAATAACTATGGCTACACCTTC.

This clone came up once. This chain connects TRBV6-5 to TRBJ1-2, with D perhaps matching TRBD1 (6 bases). This CDR3 has 12 residues. V dropped 5 bases and J dropped 6 bases, with 10 bases sitting between them. Germline loops: CDR1 MNHEY, CDR2 SVGAGI. The CDR3 DNA is TGTGCCAGCAGTAGGGGGACGGATGGCTACACCTTC. It is translated as CASSRGTDGYTF.

This sequence joins TRBV18 and TRBJ2-1, with 8 bases that match TRBD2. The junction had 7 bases not matched to a gene; V was cut back by 5 bases and J by 7 bases. Germline CDR1 KGHSH, CDR2 LQKENI. The CDR3 is made up of 14 amino acids. CDR3: CASSTGIAGNEQFF. The DNA for the CDR3 is TGTGCCAGCTCAACGGGAATAGCGGGGAATGAGCAGTTCTTC.

The chain has TRBV5-1 and TRBJ2-3, with 8 bases that match TRBD2. Trimming at V came to 6 bases and at J to 6 bases, leaving 6 bases not matched to a gene. Germline V CDR1 and CDR2: SGHRS, YFSETQ. The CDR3 totals 13 residues. The DNA of the CDR3 is TGCGCCAGCAACCGGGGGGGGCTGGATACGCAGTATTTT. Translated, it gives CASNRGGLDTQYF. The variable domain in full, with the rest retrieved from reference TRBV5-1 and TRBJ2-3, is KAGVTQTPRYLIKTRGQQVTLSCSPISGHRSVSWYQQTPGQGLQFLFEYFSETQRNKGNFPGRFSGRQFSNSRSEMNVSTLELGDSALYLCASNRGGLDTQYFGPGTRLTVL.

This chain joins TRBV10-1 and TRBJ2-7; 14 bases are shared with TRBD2. V lost 5 bases and J lost 3; bases outside the gene matches: 9. Germline CDR1 and CDR2: WNHNN and SYGVQD (reference sequence). The CDR3 contains 17 residues. In DNA form, the CDR3 reads TGCGCCAGCAGTCAACCCGGGACTAGCGGGAGAGTCTACGAGCAGTACTTC. Its translation is CASSQPGTSGRVYEQYF.

This clone occurred a few times. The chain employs TRBV19 and TRBJ1-1, with 12 bases that match TRBD1. The germline CDR1 and CDR2 sequences are LNHDA and SQIVND (reference sequence). The CDR3 has 15 residues. Unmatched junction bases numbered 2, after V lost 2 bases and J lost 4 bases. CDR3 region: CASSIRDRGLTEAFF. The DNA for the CDR3 is TGTGCCAGTAGTATAAGGGACAGGGGGCTCACTGAAGCTTTCTTT.

In nucleotides, the CDR3 is TGTGCCAGACAGAACTCTGGGGCCAACGTCCTGACTTTC. Translating it yields CARQNSGANVLTF. This sequence joins TRBV2 and TRBJ2-6; D is unresolved. The length of the CDR3 is 13 residues. V dropped 9 bases and J dropped 0 bases, with 6 bases sitting between them. Germline lookup yields CDR1 SNHLY and CDR2 FYNNEI.

This clone is a singleton in its sample. The chain employs TRBV7-4 and TRBJ1-1, with D unclear. CDR3 length equals 16 residues. Looked up from germline, CDR1 is SGHVT and CDR2 is SQSDAQ. V was trimmed by 5 bases and J by 0 bases, leaving 16 bases between them. CDR3 nucleotide sequence: TGTGCCAGCAGCCCAAAAACGGGTGGTCTGAACACTGAAGCTTTCTTT. It translates to CASSPKTGGLNTEAFF.